The sequence of this TCR beta chain was determined in a study of monozygotic twins with inflammatory bowel disease. Study findings and constraints: Twins with IBD had fewer clonotypes in common with others than healthy twins, particularly during disease activity. Diversity of TCRbeta measured by inverse Simpson was lower in IBD patients than in healthy co-twins.

Using the 5' RACE reads, TCRdb records one entry per CDR3 protein without DNA. Its table records approximately 400,000 distinct CDR3 sequences. CDR3 length: 13 amino acids. The germline CDR1 and CDR2 sequences are LGHDT and YNNKEL (reference sequence). Turning to this clonotype: Its target is not known.

The chain has TRBV3-1 and TRBJ2-7. Material for sequencing was blood. The TCR comes from a human donor with ulcerative colitis or Crohn's disease, or a healthy co-twin of an affected twin (not recorded which). The CDR3 sequence: CASSKTASYEQYF.